The 15 T cell receptor beta chains given below trace back to one sample, sequenced in a study of blood T cell repertoires in COVID-19. Sequencing used immunoSEQ multiplex PCR; TCRdb keeps in-frame clones, though not all of them. The sample yields approximately 97,000 clones, over 85% seen once. The sequenced material came from peripheral blood. The receptor source for this set is a woman aged 45-65 years with COVID-19, enrolled during active disease.

The gene calls are TRBV7-6 and TRBJ2-5; D remains ambiguous. In germline, CDR1 is SGHVS, CDR2 FNYEAQ. This CDR3 is 11 amino acids long. The ends were cut back, 3 bases at V and 5 bases at J, with 4 bases in the middle. Written as DNA, the CDR3 is TGTGCCAGCAGCTTGTATGAGACCCAGTACTTC. It encodes CASSLYETQYF. Full variable domain (remainder filled in from reference TRBV7-6 and TRBJ2-5): GAGVSQSPRYKVTKRGQDVALRCDPISGHVSLYWYRQALGQGPEFLTYFNYEAQQDKSGLPNDRFSAERPEGSISTLTIQRTEQRDSAMYRCASSLYETQYFGPGTRLLVL.

The chain joins TRBV27 to TRBJ2-7; TRBD2 matches 8 bases. V dropped 6 bases and J dropped 2; count of bases not matched to a gene: 9. The CDR3 totals 15 residues. The germline V gene encodes CDR1 MNHEY and CDR2 SMNVEV (reference sequence). The CDR3: CASSSTSVGPYEQYV. The CDR3 nucleotides are TGTGCCAGCAGCTCGACTAGCGTTGGACCCTACGAGCAGTACGTC.

This clone was detected only once. The rearrangement uses TRBV10-3 and TRBJ2-7; possible D gene TRBD2, 5 bases. V dropped 2 bases and J dropped 0 bases, with 14 bases sitting between them. This CDR3 contains 16 residues. Germline loops: CDR1 ENHRY, CDR2 SYGVKD. The CDR3 reads CAISEGPGGSSYEQYV. The CDR3 nucleotides read TGTGCCATCAGTGAGGGGCCCGGTGGGAGCTCCTACGAGCAGTACGTC.

The chain has TRBV25-1 and TRBJ1-2; D unclear. The CDR3 is made up of 12 amino acids. Germline assignment: CDR1 MGHDK and CDR2 SYGVNS. V lost 2 bases and J lost 8, with 9 bases in between. Written as DNA, the CDR3 is TGTGCCAGCAGTGAAGAAAGCGGCGGCTACACCTTC. Protein sequence: CASSEESGGYTF.

V gene TRBV6-5 combines with J gene TRBJ2-7; D perhaps matches TRBD1 (6 bases). Per germline, CDR1 MNHEY and CDR2 SVGAGI. V lost 6 bases, J lost 4 bases, and 13 bases lay in between. This CDR3 is 13 amino acids long. The DNA of the CDR3 is TGTGCCAGCAGGTACGGACAGTTGTACGAGCAGTACGTC. This codes for CASRYGQLYEQYV.

This chain joins TRBV4-1 and TRBJ2-3; 13 bases align to TRBD2. Per germline, CDR1 MGHRA and CDR2 YSYEKL. The ends lost 0 bases at V and 5 bases at J; junction bases unmatched: 5. CDR3 length: 17 amino acids. The CDR3 reads CASSQDKLAGGKDTQYF. Written as DNA, the CDR3 is TGCGCCAGCAGCCAAGATAAACTAGCGGGGGGGAAAGATACGCAGTATTTT.

The chain carries TRBV9 and TRBJ2-2; D is perhaps TRBD1 (8 bases). V was clipped by 3 bases and J by 4 bases, with 19 bases between them. The CDR3 consists of 17 residues. Germline V lookup: CDR1 SGDLS, CDR2 YYNGEE. CDR3 DNA sequence: TGTGCCAGCAGCGCGAGGGGGGGACAGGCTTTCACCGGGGAGCTGTTTTTT. Residues: CASSARGGQAFTGELFF.

The chain joins TRBV27 to TRBJ1-6; D is ambiguous. V lost 2 bases, J lost 1 base, and 9 bases lay in between. In germline, CDR1 is MNHEY, CDR2 SMNVEV (reference sequence). The CDR3 sequence is 16 residues long. CDR3: CASSLEGWSYNSPLHF. CDR3 nucleotides: TGTGCCAGCAGTTTAGAGGGTTGGTCCTATAATTCACCCCTCCACTTT.

This chain connects TRBV5-6 to TRBJ1-5; D is undetermined. Trimming left V 1 base short and J 1 base short, with 6 bases between. The germline gives CDR1 SGHDT, CDR2 YYEEEE. This CDR3 has 14 residues. CDR3 in DNA: TGTGCCAGCAGCTTGTATGGCAGCAATCAGCCCCAGCATTTT. Its translation: CASSLYGSNQPQHF. Drawing the rest from reference TRBV5-6 and TRBJ1-5, the complete variable domain is DAGVTQSPTHLIKTRGQQVTLRCSPKSGHDTVSWYQQALGQGPQFIFQYYEEEERQRGNFPDRFSGHQFPNYSSELNVNALLLGDSALYLCASSLYGSNQPQHFGDGTRLSIL.

J is TRBJ2-7 and V is TRBV2, with a possible D match to TRBD1 (5 bases). CDR3 size: 13 residues. The germline V and J ends were trimmed by 7 bases and 1 base, with 11 bases remaining between them. Germline CDR1 and CDR2: SNHLY and FYNNEI. CDR3 region: CASKSGPSYEQYF. The CDR3 DNA is TGTGCCAGCAAATCAGGGCCATCCTACGAGCAGTACTTC.

This rearrangement joins TRBV5-1 to TRBJ1-2; 9 bases are shared with TRBD1. The CDR3 extends over 15 amino acids. V shed 1 base, J shed 6 bases, and the junction held 7 bases outside the gene matches. The V gene's germline CDR1 is SGHRS and CDR2 YFSETQ. In nucleotides, the CDR3 is TGCGCCAGCAGCTTGTTGGGACAGGGCTTGAATGGCTACACCTTC. This codes for CASSLLGQGLNGYTF. Together with reference TRBV5-1 and TRBJ1-2, the CDR3 gives the full variable domain: KAGVTQTPRYLIKTRGQQVTLSCSPISGHRSVSWYQQTPGQGLQFLFEYFSETQRNKGNFPGRFSGRQFSNSRSEMNVSTLELGDSALYLCASSLLGQGLNGYTFGSGTRLTVV.

The chain combines TRBV27 with TRBJ2-1, with 7 nucleotides matching TRBD1. Germline CDR1 MNHEY, CDR2 SMNVEV (reference sequence). The CDR3 runs to 15 residues. V lost 6 bases, J lost 7 bases, and 12 bases stayed unmatched. CDR3 sequence (DNA): TGTGCCAGCAGCACTAATGAGGGCAGGGGGAATGAGCAGTTCTTC. Translated: CASSTNEGRGNEQFF.

The J gene is TRBJ1-1, the V gene TRBV4-1; TRBD1 aligns across 8 bases. Germline-derived CDR1 and CDR2 are MGHRA and YSYEKL. The CDR3 loop spans 13 amino acids. Trimming cost V 0 bases and J 9 bases; bases outside gene matches: 3. The CDR3 region is CASSQDGQGQAFF. CDR3 bases: TGCGCCAGCAGCCAAGATGGACAGGGCCAAGCTTTCTTT.

V gene TRBV3-1 (or the pseudogene TRBV3-2) combines with J gene TRBJ2-3, with TRBD2 matching 12 bases. Germline V lookup: CDR1 LGHDT, CDR2 YNNKEL (reference sequence). V was pared by 4 bases and J by 6 bases, with 14 bases of the junction left unmatched. CDR3 length: 18 residues. CDR3 sequence reads: CASSPGLAGWLRSDTQYF. The CDR3 nucleotides read TGTGCCAGCAGCCCCGGACTAGCGGGGTGGCTAAGGTCCGATACGCAGTATTTT.

This chain links TRBV6-6 with TRBJ2-3; 10 nucleotides match TRBD2. The CDR3 spans 15 residues. Trimming removed 4 bases from V and 4 bases from J; junction bases left unmatched: 5. CDR1 and CDR2 from the germline V gene are MNHNY and SVGAGI (reference sequence). The CDR3 nucleotides read TGTGCCAGCAGTTCGAGCGGGGGGGGACCAGATACGCAGTATTTT. It is translated as CASSSSGGGPDTQYF.